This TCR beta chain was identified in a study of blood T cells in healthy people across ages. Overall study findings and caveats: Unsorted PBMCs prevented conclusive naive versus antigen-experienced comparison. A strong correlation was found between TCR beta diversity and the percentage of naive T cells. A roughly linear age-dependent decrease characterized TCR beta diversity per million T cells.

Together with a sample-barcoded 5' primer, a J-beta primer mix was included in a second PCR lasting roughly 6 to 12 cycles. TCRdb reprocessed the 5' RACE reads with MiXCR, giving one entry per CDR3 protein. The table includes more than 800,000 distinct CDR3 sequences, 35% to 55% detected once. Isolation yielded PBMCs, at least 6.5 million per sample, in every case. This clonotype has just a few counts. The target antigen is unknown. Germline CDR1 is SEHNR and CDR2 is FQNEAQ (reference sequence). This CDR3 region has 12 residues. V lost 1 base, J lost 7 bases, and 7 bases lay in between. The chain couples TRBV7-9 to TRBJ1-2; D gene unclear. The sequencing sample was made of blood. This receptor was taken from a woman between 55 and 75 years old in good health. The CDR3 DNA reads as TGTGCCAGCAGCTTAGAGGGTAGTGGCTACACCTTC. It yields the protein CASSLEGSGYTF.